This T cell receptor (beta chain) came from a study of T cells after yellow fever vaccination. The study's findings and limits: FACS-sorted repertoires could contain abundant clonotypes contaminating from the bulk population. It was the secondary response that reached its peak faster, day 5 versus 15, but it was weaker.

This clonotype has just a few counts. The target antigen is unknown. A universal primer site and UMIs were added as TCR cDNA was made by 5'RACE template switching. TCRdb re-analysed the 5' RACE reads in MiXCR, keeping a single row per CDR3 protein. Among around 300,000 distinct CDR3 sequences, over 3.5% were seen once, and the ten largest hold approximately 25%. The germline V gene has CDR1 DFQATT and CDR2 SNEGSKA (reference sequence). Trimming stripped 0 bases from V and 4 bases from J, with 9 bases between. This CDR3 has 13 residues. This specimen was PBMCs, taken 5 days after the yellow fever booster vaccination. The TCR was taken from a man aged 18 to 29 who received the YFV17D yellow fever vaccine. The rearrangement uses TRBV20-1 and TRBJ1-1; D perhaps matches TRBD1 (5 bases). The CDR3 sequence: CSARDRGVTEAFF. The CDR3 DNA reads as TGCAGTGCTAGAGATCGGGGCGTCACTGAAGCTTTCTTT.